The source of this T cell receptor beta chain is a study of shared clonotypes between healthy human individuals (dated by TCRdb to 2018 to 2020). Concerning the study at large: The cohort included three men and a couple of women between 18 and 49 years of age. For each donor, CD4 naive and CD4 memory were each run on three plates, CD8 naive on two plates, and CD8 memory on one plate. The study deeply sequenced blood TCR repertoires of about 5 healthy adults to estimate repertoire size and the extent of clonotype sharing between individuals. To increase sequencing depth and limit assay-specific biases, TCR repertoire library preparation and sequencing were carried out by different laboratories using diverse techniques. Per donor, leukapheresis produced somewhere between about 0.9 and 10 billion PBMCs.

This clone was seen repeatedly, ten times or more. It has no known antigen specificity. No much larger clone is present one base from it, and per-base qualities are unavailable. Compared with germline, V lacks 0 bases and J lacks 6 bases; bases without a gene match: 2. CDR1 and CDR2 are drawn from the germline V gene: SGDLS, YYNGEE. The CDR3, from cysteine to phenylalanine, totals 15 residues. This entry keeps only the CDR3 DNA: 45 bases, framed from base 1. The donors were healthy, HIV-negative adults who had no recently reported acute infections or vaccinations. Only Caucasian adults living in Nashville, Tennessee, USA were represented among the donors. CD4+ T cells were enriched through magnetic negative selection, after which naive cells were positively selected on CD45RA and the remaining negative fraction served as the memory subset. Blood was collected by leukapheresis, and PBMCs were isolated by Ficoll-Histopaque density gradient centrifugation and then cryopreserved in liquid nitrogen vapor phase. Purity and quantity of every magnetically sorted T cell population were checked by analytical flow cytometry. Genomic DNA was isolated from every sorted fraction and measured by UV absorbance on a Nanodrop 2000c.

Beyond this particular receptor, the publication reports: Even with the large sequencing depth, rarefaction of the sorted-subset datasets indicated that sequencing was incomplete. Across a few donors, about 5.2% of naive CD4, roughly 3.3% of naive CD8, 2% to 2.5% of memory CD4, and about 0.4% of memory CD8 clonotypes were shared. Naive subsets generally had larger estimated clonotype richness than memory subsets did. Pairwise subsampling led to the expectation that sequencing depth would affect the degree of clonotype sharing among donors. Sampling was restricted to blood, and TCR repertoires in tissue are likely to differ from TCR repertoires in blood. Because the study included only a small number of donors, the genetic and exposure-history diversity represented was limited. Compared with non-shared clonotypes, clonotypes shared by all four sorted-subset donors had higher generation probabilities.

Using the deep immunoSEQ assay, TCR CDR3 regions were amplified from genomic DNA by multiplex PCR. Genomic DNA extracted from each cell subset was distributed evenly over all wells of several immunoSEQ 96-well plates, and each plate served as one replicate. For sorted subsets, approximately 190 ng genomic DNA, equal to tens of thousands of T cell genomes, was loaded into each replicate PCR. The purified libraries were quantified using a Qubit 3.0 fluorometer, sized with a Bioanalyzer 2100, and then quantified again using the KAPA Library Quantification kit. Every immunoSEQ 96-well plate was sequenced on a separate single-read 150-cycle Illumina NextSeq 550 flow cell. Regarding the original processing steps: Because only junctional sequences without quality scores were contained in the immunoSEQ output, filtering matching that applied to full-length reads could not be performed. Sequences were annotated with PyIR, a Python wrapper for IgBLAST v1.9, using IMGT germline references to assign V/J genes and CDR3. Reads with weak V/J assignments (E-value above 1e-6), missing CDR3, stop codons, out-of-frame junctions, or ambiguous translated residues were removed. V3J clonotypes were defined as sequences sharing an identical inferred V gene, J gene, and CDR3 amino acid sequence. Percentage overlap between repertoires was calculated by dividing the number of shared unique clonotypes by the size of the smaller repertoire. RTK rarefaction, the Chao1 estimator, and Recon v2.1 estimates of unobserved clonotypes were used to assess repertoire richness. OLGA was used to compute generation probabilities for all TCRbeta clonotypes that the gDNA method yielded from four donors. Held by TCRdb, this immuneACCESS table contains in-frame sequences only and omits some clones. Under half of the omission traces to an unresolved V gene where checked; the cause of the rest is unknown. The V and J calls and the clone size are those of that table, but D and trimming were determined from the DNA. In all, the sample holds more than 850,000 clones, and about 80% of those were seen once. More than 0.5% of the sample is held by the ten biggest clonotypes.

The rearranged chain carries TRBV9 and TRBJ2-2; a stretch of 10 junction bases matches TRBD2. This clonotype originated in a man between 18 and 35 years old in good health. Some clones in this sample may be carry-over from other donors' samples. Material for sequencing was memory CD4+ T cells from PBMCs. The intended sense of this specimen's cell subset or site label: CD45RA-negative fraction. The CDR3 region reads CASSVGGTSAGELFF. The nucleotides are TGTGCCAGCAGCGTAGGTGGGACTAGCGCCGGGGAGCTGTTTTTT.